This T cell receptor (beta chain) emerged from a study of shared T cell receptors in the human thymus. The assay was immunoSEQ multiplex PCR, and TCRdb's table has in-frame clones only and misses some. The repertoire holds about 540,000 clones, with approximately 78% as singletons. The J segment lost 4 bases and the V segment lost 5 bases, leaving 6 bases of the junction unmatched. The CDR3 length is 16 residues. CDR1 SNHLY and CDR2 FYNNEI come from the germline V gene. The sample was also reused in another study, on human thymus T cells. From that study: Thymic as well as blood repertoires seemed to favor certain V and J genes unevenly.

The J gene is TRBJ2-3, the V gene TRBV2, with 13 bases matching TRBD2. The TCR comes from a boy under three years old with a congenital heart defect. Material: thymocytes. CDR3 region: CASSQLAGGPPDTQYF. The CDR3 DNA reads TGTGCCAGCAGTCAACTAGCGGGAGGGCCCCCAGATACGCAGTATTTT.